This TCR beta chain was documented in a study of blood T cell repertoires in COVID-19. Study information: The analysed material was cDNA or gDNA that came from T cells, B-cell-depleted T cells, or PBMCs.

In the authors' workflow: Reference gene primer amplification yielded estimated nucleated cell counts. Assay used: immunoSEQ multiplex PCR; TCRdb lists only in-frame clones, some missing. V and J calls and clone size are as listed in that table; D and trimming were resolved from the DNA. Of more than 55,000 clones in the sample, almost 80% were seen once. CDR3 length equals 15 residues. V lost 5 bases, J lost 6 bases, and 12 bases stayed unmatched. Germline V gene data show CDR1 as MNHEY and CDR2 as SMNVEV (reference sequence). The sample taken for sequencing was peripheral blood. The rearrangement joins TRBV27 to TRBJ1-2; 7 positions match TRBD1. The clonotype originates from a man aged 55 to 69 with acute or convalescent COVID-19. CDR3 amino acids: CASSPYEGAGDGYTF. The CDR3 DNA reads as TGTGCCAGCAGTCCCTACGAGGGGGCAGGCGATGGCTACACCTTC.